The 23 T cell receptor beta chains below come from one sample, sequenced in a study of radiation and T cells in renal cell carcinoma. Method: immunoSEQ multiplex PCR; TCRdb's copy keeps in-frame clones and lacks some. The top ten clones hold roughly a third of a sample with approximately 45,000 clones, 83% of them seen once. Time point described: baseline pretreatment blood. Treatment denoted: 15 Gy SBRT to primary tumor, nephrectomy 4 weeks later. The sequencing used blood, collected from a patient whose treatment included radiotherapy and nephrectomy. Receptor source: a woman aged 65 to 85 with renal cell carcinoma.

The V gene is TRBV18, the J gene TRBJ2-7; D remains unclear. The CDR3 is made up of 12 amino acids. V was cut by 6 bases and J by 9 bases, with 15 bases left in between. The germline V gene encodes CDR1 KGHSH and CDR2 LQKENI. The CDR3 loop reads CASSPGPRGQYF. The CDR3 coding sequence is TGTGCCAGCTCCCCGGGCCCCCGAGGGCAGTACTTC.

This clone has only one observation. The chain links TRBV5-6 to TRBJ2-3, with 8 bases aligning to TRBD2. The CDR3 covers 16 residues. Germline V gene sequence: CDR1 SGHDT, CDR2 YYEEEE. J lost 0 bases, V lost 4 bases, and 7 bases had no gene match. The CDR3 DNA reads TGTGCCAGCAGCCGCCCCTTAGCGGGAAGCACAGATACGCAGTATTTT. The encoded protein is CASSRPLAGSTDTQYF. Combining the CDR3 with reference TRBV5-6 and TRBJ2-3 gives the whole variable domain DAGVTQSPTHLIKTRGQQVTLRCSPKSGHDTVSWYQQALGQGPQFIFQYYEEEERQRGNFPDRFSGHQFPNYSSELNVNALLLGDSALYLCASSRPLAGSTDTQYFGPGTRLTVL.

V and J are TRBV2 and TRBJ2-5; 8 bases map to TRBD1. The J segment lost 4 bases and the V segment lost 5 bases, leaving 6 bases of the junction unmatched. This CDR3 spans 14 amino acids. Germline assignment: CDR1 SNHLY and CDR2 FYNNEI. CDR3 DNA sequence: TGTGCCAGCAGTTCCGGACAGGGCGGAGAGACCCAGTACTTC. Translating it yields CASSSGQGGETQYF.

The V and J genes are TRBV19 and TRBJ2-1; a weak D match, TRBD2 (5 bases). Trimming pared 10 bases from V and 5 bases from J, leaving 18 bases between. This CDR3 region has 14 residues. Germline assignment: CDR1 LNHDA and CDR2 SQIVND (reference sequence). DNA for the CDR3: TGTGCCACCTCCCCCCCCGGGAACCACAATGAGCAGTTCTTC. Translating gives CATSPPGNHNEQFF.

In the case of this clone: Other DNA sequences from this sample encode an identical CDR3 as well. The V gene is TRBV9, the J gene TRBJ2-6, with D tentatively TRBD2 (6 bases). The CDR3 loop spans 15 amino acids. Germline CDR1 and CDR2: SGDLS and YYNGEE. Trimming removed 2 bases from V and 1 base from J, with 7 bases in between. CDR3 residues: CASSVRGSGANVLTF. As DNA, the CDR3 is TGTGCCAGCAGCGTCCGGGGGTCTGGGGCCAACGTCCTGACTTTC.

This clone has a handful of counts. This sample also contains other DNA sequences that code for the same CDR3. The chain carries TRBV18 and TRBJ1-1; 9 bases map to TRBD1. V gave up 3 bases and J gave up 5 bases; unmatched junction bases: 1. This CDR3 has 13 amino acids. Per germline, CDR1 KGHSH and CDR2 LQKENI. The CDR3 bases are TGTGCCAGCTCACCGACAGGGGGGACTGAAGCTTTCTTT. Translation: CASSPTGGTEAFF.

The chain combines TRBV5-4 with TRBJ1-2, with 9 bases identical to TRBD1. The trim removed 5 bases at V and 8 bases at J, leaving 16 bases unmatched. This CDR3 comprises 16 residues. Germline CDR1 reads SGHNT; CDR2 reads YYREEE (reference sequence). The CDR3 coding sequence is TGTGCCAGCAGGAGGTTCGGGACAGGGTTATCGTCCGGCTACACCTTC. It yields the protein CASRRFGTGLSSGYTF.

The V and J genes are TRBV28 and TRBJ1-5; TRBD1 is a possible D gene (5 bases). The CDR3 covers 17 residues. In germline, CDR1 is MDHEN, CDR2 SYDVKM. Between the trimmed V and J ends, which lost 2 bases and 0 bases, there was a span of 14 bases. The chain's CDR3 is CASSLTRTPHSNQPQHF. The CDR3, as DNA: TGTGCCAGCAGTTTAACCAGGACACCCCATAGCAATCAGCCCCAGCATTTT.

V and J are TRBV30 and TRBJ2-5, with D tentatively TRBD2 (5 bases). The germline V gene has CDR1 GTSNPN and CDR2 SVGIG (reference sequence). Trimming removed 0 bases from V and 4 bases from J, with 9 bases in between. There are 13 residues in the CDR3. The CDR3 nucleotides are TGTGCCTGGAGTGTCGGGGAAAGAGAGACCCAGTACTTC. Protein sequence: CAWSVGERETQYF.

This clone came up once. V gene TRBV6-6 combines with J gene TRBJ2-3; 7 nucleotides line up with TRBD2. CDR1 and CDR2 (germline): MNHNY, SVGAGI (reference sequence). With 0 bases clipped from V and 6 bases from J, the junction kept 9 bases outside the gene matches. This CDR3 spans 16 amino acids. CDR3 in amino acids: CASSYSISMGGDTQYF. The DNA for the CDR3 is TGTGCCAGCAGTTACTCGATTTCGATGGGGGGGGATACGCAGTATTTT.

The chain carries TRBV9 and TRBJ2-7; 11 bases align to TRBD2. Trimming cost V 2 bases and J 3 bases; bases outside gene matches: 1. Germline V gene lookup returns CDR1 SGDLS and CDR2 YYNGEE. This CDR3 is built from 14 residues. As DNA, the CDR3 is TGTGCCAGCAGCGTGACTAGCGGGAACTACGAGCAGTACTTC. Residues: CASSVTSGNYEQYF.

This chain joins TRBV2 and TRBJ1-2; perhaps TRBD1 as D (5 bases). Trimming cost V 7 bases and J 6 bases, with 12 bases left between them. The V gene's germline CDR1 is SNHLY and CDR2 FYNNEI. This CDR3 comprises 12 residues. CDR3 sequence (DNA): TGTGCCAGCAAAAGAGACAGAGATGGCTACACCTTC. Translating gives CASKRDRDGYTF.

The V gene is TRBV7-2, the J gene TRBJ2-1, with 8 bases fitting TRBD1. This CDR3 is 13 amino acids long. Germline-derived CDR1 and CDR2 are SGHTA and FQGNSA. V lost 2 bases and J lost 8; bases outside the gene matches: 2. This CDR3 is CASSLQGADEQFF. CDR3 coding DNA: TGTGCCAGCAGCTTACAGGGGGCAGATGAGCAGTTCTTC.

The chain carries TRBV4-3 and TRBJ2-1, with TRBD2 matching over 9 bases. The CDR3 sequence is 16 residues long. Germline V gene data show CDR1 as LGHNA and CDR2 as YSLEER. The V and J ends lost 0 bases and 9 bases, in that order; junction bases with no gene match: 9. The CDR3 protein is CASSQEGGRAVGEQFF. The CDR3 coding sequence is TGCGCCAGCAGCCAAGAAGGCGGGAGGGCCGTGGGTGAGCAGTTCTTC.

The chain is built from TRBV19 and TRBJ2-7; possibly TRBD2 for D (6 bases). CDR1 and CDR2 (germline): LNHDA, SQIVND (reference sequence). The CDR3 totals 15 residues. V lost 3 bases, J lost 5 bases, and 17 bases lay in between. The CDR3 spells CASSILGLVGNEQYF. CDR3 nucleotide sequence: TGTGCCAGTAGTATTCTGGGACTGGTCGGGAACGAGCAGTACTTC.

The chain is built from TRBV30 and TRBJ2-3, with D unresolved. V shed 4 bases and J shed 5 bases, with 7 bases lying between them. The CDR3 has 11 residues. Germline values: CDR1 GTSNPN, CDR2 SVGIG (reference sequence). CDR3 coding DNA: TGTGCCTGGATGCTGGGAGATACGCAGTATTTT. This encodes CAWMLGDTQYF.

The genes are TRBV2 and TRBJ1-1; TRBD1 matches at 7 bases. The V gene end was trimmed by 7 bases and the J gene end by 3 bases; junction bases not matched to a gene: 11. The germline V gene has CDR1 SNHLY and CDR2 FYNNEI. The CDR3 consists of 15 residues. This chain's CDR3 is CASKETGLYDTEAFF. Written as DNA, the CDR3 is TGTGCCAGCAAAGAGACAGGGTTATACGACACTGAAGCTTTCTTT.

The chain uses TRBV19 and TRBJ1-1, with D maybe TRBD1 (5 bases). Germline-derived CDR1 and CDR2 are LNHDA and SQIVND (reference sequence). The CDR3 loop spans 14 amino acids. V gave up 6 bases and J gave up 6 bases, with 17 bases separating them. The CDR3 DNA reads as TGTGCCAGTAGACCCAGGGAGTCGAAACCTGAAGCTTTCTTT. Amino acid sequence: CASRPRESKPEAFF.

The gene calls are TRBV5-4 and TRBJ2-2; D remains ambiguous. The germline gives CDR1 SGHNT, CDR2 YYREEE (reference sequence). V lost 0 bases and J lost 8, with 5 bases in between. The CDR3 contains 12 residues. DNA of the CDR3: TGTGCCAGCAGCTTGGTTTCTGGGGAGCTGTTTTTT. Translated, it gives CASSLVSGELFF. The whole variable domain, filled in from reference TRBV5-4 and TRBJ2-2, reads ETGVTQSPTHLIKTRGQQVTLRCSSQSGHNTVSWYQQALGQGPQFIFQYYREEENGRGNFPPRFSGLQFPNYSSELNVNALELDDSALYLCASSLVSGELFFGEGSRLTVL.

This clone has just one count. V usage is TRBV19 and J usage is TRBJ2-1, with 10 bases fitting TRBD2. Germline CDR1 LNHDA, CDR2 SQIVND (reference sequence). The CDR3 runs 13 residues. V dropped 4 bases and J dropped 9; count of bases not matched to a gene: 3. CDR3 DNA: TGTGCCAGTAGTACTAGCGGGAGTGGTGAGCAGTTCTTC. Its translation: CASSTSGSGEQFF.

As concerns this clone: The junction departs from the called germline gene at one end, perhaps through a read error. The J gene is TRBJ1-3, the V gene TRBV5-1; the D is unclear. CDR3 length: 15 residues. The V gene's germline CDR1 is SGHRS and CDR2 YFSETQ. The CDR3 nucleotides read TGCGCCAGCAGCTTGGCTCCAGACTCTGGAAACACCGTATATTTT. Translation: CASSLAPDSGNTVYF.

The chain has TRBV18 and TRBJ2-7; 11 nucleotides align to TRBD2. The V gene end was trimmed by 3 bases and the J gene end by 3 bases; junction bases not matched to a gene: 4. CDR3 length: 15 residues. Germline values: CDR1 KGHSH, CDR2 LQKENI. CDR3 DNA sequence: TGTGCCAGCTCACCTCCCGGGACTAGCGGCTACGAGCAGTACTTC. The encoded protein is CASSPPGTSGYEQYF.

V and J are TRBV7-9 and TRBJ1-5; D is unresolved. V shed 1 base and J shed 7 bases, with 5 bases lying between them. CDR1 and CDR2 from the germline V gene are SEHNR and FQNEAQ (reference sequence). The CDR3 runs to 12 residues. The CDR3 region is CASSLVGQPQHF. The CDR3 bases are TGTGCCAGCAGCTTAGTAGGGCAGCCCCAGCATTTT.